A single sample gave rise to the 13 T cell receptor beta chains below, sequenced in a study of beta chain features in type 1 diabetes. The study's findings and limits: Among all four CD4+ subsets, Type 1 diabetes patients had TCRB CDR3s that were moderately but significantly shorter.

The antigens of these receptors remain unknown. As every portion of the isolated RNA was reverse transcribed, the sequencing read expressed TCRB transcripts. Measured with immunoSEQ multiplex PCR; TCRdb has only the in-frame clones, and not every one. The data show around 250,000 clones, 13% to 15% seen once. The sample was naive CD4+ T cells from blood. These receptors all stem from a young man with type 1 diabetes.

There are a few counts of this clone. The chain uses TRBV6-6 and TRBJ2-7, with D hard to call. Trimming removed 5 bases from V and 2 bases from J, with 7 bases in between. The CDR3 runs to 12 residues. From germline, CDR1 is MNHNY and CDR2 SVGAGI (reference sequence). The CDR3 DNA reads TGTGCCAGCAGTACCCAGACCTACGAGCAGTACTTC. It specifies CASSTQTYEQYF.

V and J are TRBV6-5 and TRBJ2-7; TRBD1 matches 8 bases. This CDR3 has 15 residues. The V and J ends lost 4 bases and 4 bases, in that order; junction bases with no gene match: 9. Looked up from germline, CDR1 is MNHEY and CDR2 is SVGAGI. The CDR3 sequence: CASSLTDRVGYEQYF. In DNA form, the CDR3 reads TGTGCCAGCAGTTTAACGGACAGGGTAGGGTACGAGCAGTACTTC.

The rearrangement joins TRBV7-9 to TRBJ2-1; 11 bases line up with TRBD1. Trimming took 5 bases from V and 4 from J; bases not matched to a gene: 4. The CDR3 has 15 amino acids. Germline V gene sequence: CDR1 SEHNR, CDR2 FQNEAQ (reference sequence). The CDR3 is CASSPDRGLYNEQFF. The CDR3, as DNA: TGTGCCAGCAGCCCGGACAGGGGGCTTTACAATGAGCAGTTCTTC.

This clone has more than one count but fewer than ten. The rearrangement joins TRBV2 to TRBJ2-7; 9 positions match TRBD2. V dropped 8 bases and J dropped 6; count of bases not matched to a gene: 11. The CDR3 length is 14 residues. CDR1 SNHLY and CDR2 FYNNEI come from the germline V gene. The CDR3 region is CASAITLSGSEQYF. CDR3 DNA: TGTGCCAGCGCTATCACCCTTAGCGGGAGCGAGCAGTACTTC. The full variable domain, completed using reference TRBV2 and TRBJ2-7, is EPEVTQTPSHQVTQMGQEVILRCVPISNHLYFYWYRQILGQKVEFLVSFYNNEISEKSEIFDDQFSVERPDGSNFTLKIRSTKLEDSAMYFCASAITLSGSEQYFGPGTRLTVT.

The chain employs TRBV2 and TRBJ2-1; a weak D match, TRBD2 (5 bases). V gave up 7 bases and J gave up 1 base, with 14 bases separating them. CDR1 is SNHLY, CDR2 FYNNEI, per germline. There are 15 residues in the CDR3. CDR3 in amino acids: CASKEGRESYNEQFF. The CDR3, as DNA: TGTGCCAGCAAGGAAGGAAGGGAGTCCTACAATGAGCAGTTCTTC.

The CDR3 DNA reads TGTGCCAGCAGCCAAGGCGGGTACAATGAGCAGTTCTTC. Its protein product is CASSQGGYNEQFF. The J gene is TRBJ2-1, the V gene TRBV4-2, with D tentatively TRBD2 (5 bases). CDR3 length: 13 amino acids. In germline, CDR1 is LGHNA, CDR2 YNFKEQ. Trimming left V 1 base short and J 4 bases short, with 5 bases between.

The CDR3 reads CASRGDSYEQYF. As DNA, the CDR3 is TGTGCCAGCAGGGGGGACAGCTACGAGCAGTACTTC. V and J are TRBV6-1 and TRBJ2-7, with 7 bases fitting TRBD1. V shed 6 bases, J shed 3 bases, and the junction held 2 bases outside the gene matches. Germline V gives CDR1 MNHNS, CDR2 SASEGT. This CDR3 region has 12 residues.

This clone was seen only a few times. The V call is TRBV7-9, the J call TRBJ1-5; D is possibly TRBD1 (6 bases). V lost 5 bases and J lost 9, with 11 bases in between. This CDR3 is 12 amino acids long. Germline assignment: CDR1 SEHNR and CDR2 FQNEAQ (reference sequence). The CDR3 loop is CASSRDRPPQHF. The DNA of the CDR3 is TGTGCCAGCAGCCGTGACAGGCCGCCCCAGCATTTT.

Ten or more counts support this clone. The CDR3 nucleotides are TGCAGCGGACGGGACAATGAGCAGTTCTTC. Protein sequence: CSGRDNEQFF. The chain recombines TRBV29-1 with TRBJ2-1; D is ambiguous. V lost 7 bases and J lost 5, with 6 bases in between. The germline V gene has CDR1 SQVTM and CDR2 ANQGSEA. The CDR3 totals 10 residues.

As concerns this clone: The sample holds other DNA sequences that translate to the same CDR3. V is TRBV2 and J is TRBJ2-5; weak D call: TRBD1 (5 bases). Looked up from germline, CDR1 is SNHLY and CDR2 is FYNNEI. V was pared by 3 bases and J by 2 bases, with 7 bases between. The CDR3 is 13 residues long. The CDR3 sequence: CASSDDSQETQYF. Here the CDR3 DNA reads TGTGCCAGCAGTGACGACAGTCAAGAGACCCAGTACTTC. The full variable domain, in which reference TRBV2 and TRBJ2-5 provide the parts outside the CDR3, is EPEVTQTPSHQVTQMGQEVILRCVPISNHLYFYWYRQILGQKVEFLVSFYNNEISEKSEIFDDQFSVERPDGSNFTLKIRSTKLEDSAMYFCASSDDSQETQYFGPGTRLLVL.

The chain uses TRBV5-4 and TRBJ2-1; maybe TRBD1 (5 bases). The CDR3 has 15 amino acids. Germline V gene lookup returns CDR1 SGHNT and CDR2 YYREEE (reference sequence). The V and J ends lost 4 bases and 7 bases respectively, with 18 bases between them. The CDR3 coding sequence is TGTGCCAGCAGCACAGGACCGGTGAAAGGAAATGAGCAGTTCTTC. The encoded protein is CASSTGPVKGNEQFF.

This clone showed up just a few times. V and J are TRBV6-1 and TRBJ1-1; TRBD1 matches at 8 bases. The CDR3 is 15 amino acids. Germline-derived CDR1 and CDR2 are MNHNS and SASEGT. Trimming cost V 1 base and J 5 bases; bases outside gene matches: 6. CDR3 bases: TGTGCCAGCAGTGAAGTAGGGCGACAGGGGACTGAAGCTTTCTTT. Translation: CASSEVGRQGTEAFF.

Here the CDR3 reads CASSGTGGAKRDTQYF. The CDR3 DNA reads TGTGCCAGTAGTGGGACAGGGGGCGCGAAGAGAGATACGCAGTATTTT. The V gene is TRBV19, the J gene TRBJ2-3, with TRBD1 identical over 12 bases. The CDR3 covers 16 residues. With V trimmed by 5 bases and J by 5 bases, 8 bases remained unmatched. CDR1 is LNHDA, CDR2 SQIVND, per germline (reference sequence).